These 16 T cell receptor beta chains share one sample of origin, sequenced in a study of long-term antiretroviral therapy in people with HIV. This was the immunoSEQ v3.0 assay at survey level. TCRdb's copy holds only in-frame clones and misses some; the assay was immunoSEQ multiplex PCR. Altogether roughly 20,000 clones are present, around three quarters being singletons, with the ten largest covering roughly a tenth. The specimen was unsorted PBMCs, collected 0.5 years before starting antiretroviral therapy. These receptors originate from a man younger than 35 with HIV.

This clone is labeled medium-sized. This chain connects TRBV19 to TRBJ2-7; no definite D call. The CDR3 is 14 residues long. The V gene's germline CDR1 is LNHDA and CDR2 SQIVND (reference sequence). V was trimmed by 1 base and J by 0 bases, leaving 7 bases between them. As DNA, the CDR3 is TGTGCCAGTAGTATAGGTGGGGACTCCTACGAGCAGTACTTC. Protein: CASSIGGDSYEQYF.

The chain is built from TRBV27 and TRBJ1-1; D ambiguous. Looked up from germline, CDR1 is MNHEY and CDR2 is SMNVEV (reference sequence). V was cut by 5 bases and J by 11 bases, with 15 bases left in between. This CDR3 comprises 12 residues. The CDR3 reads CASSHPYEEAFF. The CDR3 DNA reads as TGTGCCAGCAGTCACCCCTACGAGGAGGCTTTCTTT.

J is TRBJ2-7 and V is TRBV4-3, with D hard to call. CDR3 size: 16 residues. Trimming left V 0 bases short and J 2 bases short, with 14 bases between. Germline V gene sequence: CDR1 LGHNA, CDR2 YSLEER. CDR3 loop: CASSQDIAENPYEQYF. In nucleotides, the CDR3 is TGCGCCAGCAGCCAAGATATCGCAGAGAACCCCTACGAGCAGTACTTC.

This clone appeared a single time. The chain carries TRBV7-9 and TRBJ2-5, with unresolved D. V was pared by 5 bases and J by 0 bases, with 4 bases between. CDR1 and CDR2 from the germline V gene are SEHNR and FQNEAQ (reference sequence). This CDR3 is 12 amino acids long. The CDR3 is CASSMYQETQYF. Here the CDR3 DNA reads TGTGCCAGCAGCATGTACCAAGAGACCCAGTACTTC.

Written as DNA, the CDR3 is TGTGCCAGCAGTTCCCTCGGAAACTACGAGCAGTACTTC. Translating gives CASSSLGNYEQYF. V and J are TRBV27 and TRBJ2-7; D ambiguous. The V gene's germline CDR1 is MNHEY and CDR2 SMNVEV (reference sequence). CDR3 size: 13 residues. Trimming stripped 4 bases from V and 3 bases from J, with 10 bases between.

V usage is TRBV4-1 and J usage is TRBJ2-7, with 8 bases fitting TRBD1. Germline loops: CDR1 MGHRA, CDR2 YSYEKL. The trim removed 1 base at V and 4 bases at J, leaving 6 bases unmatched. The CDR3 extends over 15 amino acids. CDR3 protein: CASSQVDREDYEQYF. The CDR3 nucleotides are TGCGCCAGCAGCCAAGTGGACAGGGAAGATTACGAGCAGTACTTC.

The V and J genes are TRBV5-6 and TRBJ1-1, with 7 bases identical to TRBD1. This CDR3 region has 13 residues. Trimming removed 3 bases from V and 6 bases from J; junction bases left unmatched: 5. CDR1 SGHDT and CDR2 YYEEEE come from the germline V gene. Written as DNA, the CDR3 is TGTGCCAGCAGCTACACAGGGGAAGCTGAAGCTTTCTTT. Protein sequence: CASSYTGEAEAFF.

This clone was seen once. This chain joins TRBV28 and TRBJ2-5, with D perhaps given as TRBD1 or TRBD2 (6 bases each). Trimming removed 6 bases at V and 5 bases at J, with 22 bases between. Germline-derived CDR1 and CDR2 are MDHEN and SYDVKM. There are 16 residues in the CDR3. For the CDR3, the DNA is TGTGCCAGCAGCCCAGTAGGAGGGGGGCGGAGGGAGACCCAGTACTTC. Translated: CASSPVGGGRRETQYF.

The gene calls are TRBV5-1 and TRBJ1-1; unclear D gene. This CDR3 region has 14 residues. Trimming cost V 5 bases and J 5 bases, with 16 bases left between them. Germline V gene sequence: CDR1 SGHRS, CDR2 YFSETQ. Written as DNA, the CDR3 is TGCGCCAGCAGGCCGCCGGAAGAGGAGACTGAAGCTTTCTTT. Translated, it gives CASRPPEEETEAFF.

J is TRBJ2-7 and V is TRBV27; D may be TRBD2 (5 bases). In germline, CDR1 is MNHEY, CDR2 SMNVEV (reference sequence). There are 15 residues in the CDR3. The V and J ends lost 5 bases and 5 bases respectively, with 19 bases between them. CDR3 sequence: CASSLPQAAYHEQYF. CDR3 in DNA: TGTGCCAGCAGTCTCCCCCAAGCGGCCTACCACGAGCAGTACTTC.

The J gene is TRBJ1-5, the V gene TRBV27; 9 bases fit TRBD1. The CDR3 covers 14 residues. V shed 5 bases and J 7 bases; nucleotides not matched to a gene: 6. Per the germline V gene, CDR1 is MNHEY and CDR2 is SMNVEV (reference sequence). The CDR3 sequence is CASSLSDRGQPQHF. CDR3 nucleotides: TGTGCCAGCAGTCTGTCGGACAGGGGCCAGCCCCAGCATTTT.

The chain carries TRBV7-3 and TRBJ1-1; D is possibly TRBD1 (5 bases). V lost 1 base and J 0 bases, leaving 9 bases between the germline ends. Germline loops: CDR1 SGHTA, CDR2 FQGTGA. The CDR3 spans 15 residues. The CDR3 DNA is TGTGCCAGCAGCTTAAGTCCAGGGATGAACACTGAAGCTTTCTTT. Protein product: CASSLSPGMNTEAFF. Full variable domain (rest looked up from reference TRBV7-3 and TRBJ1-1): GAGVSQTPSNKVTEKGKYVELRCDPISGHTALYWYRQSLGQGPEFLIYFQGTGAADDSGLPNDRFFAVRPEGSVSTLKIQRTERGDSAVYLCASSLSPGMNTEAFFGQGTRLTVV.

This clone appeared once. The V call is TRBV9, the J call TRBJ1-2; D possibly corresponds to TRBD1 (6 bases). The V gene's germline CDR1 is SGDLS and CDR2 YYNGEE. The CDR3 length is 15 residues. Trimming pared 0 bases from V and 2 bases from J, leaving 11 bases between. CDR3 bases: TGTGCCAGCAGCGTAGGAGCAGGGGCAAACTATGGCTACACCTTC. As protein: CASSVGAGANYGYTF.

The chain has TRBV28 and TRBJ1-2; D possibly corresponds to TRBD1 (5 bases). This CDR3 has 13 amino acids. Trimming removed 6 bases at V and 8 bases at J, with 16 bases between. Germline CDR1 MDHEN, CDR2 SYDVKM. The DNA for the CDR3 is TGTGCCAGCAGCCCGGTGGGGCGAGGAGGCTACACCTTC. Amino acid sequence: CASSPVGRGGYTF.

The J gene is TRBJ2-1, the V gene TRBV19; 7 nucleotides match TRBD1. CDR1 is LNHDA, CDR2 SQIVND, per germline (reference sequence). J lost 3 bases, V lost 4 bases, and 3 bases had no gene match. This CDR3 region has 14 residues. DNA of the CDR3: TGTGCCAGTAGTACTAGGACAGGCTACAATGAGCAGTTCTTC. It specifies CASSTRTGYNEQFF.

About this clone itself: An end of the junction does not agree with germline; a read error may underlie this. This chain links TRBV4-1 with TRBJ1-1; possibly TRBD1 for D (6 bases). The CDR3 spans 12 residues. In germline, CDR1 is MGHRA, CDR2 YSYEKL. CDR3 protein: CASSQGRGHRIF. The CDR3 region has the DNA TGCGCCAGCAGCCAAGGGAGGGGACACAGGATATTT.